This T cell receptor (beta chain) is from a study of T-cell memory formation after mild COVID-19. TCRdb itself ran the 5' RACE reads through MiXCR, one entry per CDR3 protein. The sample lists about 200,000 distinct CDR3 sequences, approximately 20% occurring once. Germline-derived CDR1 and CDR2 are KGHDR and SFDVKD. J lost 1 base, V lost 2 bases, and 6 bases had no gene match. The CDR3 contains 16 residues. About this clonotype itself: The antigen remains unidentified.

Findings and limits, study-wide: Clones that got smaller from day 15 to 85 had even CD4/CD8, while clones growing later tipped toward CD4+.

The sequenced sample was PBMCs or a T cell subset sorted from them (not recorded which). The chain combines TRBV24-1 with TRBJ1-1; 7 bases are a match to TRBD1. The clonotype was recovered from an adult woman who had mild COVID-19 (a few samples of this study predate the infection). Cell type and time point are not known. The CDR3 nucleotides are TGTGCCACCAGTGATTCCCGGAGGGGGCCGAACACTGAAGCTTTCTTT. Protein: CATSDSRRGPNTEAFF.